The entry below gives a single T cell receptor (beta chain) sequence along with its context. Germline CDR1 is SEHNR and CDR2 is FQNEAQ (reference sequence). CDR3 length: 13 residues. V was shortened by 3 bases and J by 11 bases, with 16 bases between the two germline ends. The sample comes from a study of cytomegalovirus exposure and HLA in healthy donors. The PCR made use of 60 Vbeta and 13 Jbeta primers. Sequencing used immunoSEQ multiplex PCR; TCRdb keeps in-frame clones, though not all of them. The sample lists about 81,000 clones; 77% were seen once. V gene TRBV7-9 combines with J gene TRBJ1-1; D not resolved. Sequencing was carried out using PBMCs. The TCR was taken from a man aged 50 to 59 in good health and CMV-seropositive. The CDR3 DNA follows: TGTGCCAGCAGCTTGGTTGAGAAGCCCGGGGCTTTCTTT. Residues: CASSLVEKPGAFF.